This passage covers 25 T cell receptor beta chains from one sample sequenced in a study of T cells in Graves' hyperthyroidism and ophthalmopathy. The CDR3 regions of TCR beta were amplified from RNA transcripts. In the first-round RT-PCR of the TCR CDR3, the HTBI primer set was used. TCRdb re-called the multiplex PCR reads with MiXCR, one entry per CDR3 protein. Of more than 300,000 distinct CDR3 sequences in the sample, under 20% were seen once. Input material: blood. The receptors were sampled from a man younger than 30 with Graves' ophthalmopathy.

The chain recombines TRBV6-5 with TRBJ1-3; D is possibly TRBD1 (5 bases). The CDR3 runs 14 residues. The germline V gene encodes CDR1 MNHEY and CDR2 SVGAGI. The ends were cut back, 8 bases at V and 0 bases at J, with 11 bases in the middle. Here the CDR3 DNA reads TGTGCCAGCGTTGAGGGGCACTCTGGAAACACCATATATTTT. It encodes CASVEGHSGNTIYF.

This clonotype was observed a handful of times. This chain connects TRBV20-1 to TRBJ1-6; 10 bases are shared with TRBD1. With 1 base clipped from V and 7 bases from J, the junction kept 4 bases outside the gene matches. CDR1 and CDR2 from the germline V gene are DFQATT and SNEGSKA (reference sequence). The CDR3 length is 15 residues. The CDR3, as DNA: TGCAGTGCTAGAGGTGGACAGGGGGGGAATTCACCCCTCCACTTT. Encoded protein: CSARGGQGGNSPLHF.

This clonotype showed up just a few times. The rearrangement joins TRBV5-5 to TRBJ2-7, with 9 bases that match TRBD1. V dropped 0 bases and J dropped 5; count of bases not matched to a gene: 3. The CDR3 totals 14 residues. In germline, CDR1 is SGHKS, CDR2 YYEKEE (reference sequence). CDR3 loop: CASSLEGQGHEQYF. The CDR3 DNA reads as TGTGCCAGCAGCTTGGAGGGACAGGGCCACGAGCAGTACTTC.

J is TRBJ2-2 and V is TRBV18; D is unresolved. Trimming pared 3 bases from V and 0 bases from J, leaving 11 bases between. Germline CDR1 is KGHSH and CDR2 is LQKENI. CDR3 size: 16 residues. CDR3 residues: CASSPQPYANTGELFF. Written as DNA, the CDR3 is TGTGCCAGCTCACCTCAGCCGTACGCGAACACCGGGGAGCTGTTTTTT.

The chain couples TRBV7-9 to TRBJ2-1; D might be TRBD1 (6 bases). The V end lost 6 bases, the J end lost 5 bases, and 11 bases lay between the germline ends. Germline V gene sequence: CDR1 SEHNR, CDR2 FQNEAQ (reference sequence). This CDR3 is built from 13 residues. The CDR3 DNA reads TGTGCCAGCAGGACTTACAGGGACAATGAGCAGTTCTTC. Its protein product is CASRTYRDNEQFF.

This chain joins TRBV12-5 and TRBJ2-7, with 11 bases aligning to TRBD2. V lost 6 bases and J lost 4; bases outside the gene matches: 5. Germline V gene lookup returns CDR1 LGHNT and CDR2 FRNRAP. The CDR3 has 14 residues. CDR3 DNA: TGTGCTAGTGGACTGGGACTAGCGGTTTACGAGCAGTACTTC. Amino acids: CASGLGLAVYEQYF.

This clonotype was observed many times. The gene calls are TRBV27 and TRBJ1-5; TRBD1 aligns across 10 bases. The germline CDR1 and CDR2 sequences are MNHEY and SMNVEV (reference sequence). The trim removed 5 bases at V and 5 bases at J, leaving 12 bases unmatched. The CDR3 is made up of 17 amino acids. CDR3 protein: CASSNQGQGRWDQPQHF. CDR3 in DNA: TGTGCCAGCAGTAACCAGGGACAGGGGCGCTGGGATCAGCCCCAGCATTTT.

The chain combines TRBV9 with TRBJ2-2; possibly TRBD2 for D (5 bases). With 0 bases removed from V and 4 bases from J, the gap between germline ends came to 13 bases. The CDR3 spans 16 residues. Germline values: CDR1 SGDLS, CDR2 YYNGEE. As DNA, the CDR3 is TGTGCCAGCAGCGTAGCCAACTACCGGGGCACCGGGGAGCTGTTTTTT. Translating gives CASSVANYRGTGELFF.

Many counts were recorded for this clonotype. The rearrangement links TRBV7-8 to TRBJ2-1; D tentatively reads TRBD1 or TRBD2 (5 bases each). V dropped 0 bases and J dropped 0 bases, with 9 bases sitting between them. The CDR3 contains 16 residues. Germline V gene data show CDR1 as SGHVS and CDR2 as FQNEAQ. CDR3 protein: CASSLAPGLSYNEQFF. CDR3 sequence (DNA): TGTGCCAGCAGCTTAGCCCCGGGGCTCTCCTACAATGAGCAGTTCTTC.

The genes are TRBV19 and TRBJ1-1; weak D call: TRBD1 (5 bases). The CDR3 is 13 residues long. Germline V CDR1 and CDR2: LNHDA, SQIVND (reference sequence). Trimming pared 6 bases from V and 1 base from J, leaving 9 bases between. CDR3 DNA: TGTGCCAGTAGGACAGTGGCGAACACTGAAGCTTTCTTT. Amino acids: CASRTVANTEAFF.

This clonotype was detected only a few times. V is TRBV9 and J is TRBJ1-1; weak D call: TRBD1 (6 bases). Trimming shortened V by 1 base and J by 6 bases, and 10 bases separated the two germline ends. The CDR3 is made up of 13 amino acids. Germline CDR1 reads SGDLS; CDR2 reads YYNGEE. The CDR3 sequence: CASSVQGGSEAFF. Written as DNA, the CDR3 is TGTGCCAGCAGCGTACAAGGGGGGTCTGAAGCTTTCTTT.

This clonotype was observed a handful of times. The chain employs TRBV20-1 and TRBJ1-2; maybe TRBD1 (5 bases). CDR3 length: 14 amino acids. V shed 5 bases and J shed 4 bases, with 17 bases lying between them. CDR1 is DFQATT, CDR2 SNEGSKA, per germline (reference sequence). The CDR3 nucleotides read TGCAGTGCTCCCACCGGAGAGGGGACCTATGGCTACACCTTC. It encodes CSAPTGEGTYGYTF.

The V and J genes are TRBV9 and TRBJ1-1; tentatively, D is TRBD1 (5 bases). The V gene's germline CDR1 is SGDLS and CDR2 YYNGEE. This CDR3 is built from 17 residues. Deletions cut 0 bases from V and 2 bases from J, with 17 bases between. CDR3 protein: CASSVGAQGRGNTEAFF. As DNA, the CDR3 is TGTGCCAGCAGCGTAGGGGCCCAGGGTCGGGGAAACACTGAAGCTTTCTTT.

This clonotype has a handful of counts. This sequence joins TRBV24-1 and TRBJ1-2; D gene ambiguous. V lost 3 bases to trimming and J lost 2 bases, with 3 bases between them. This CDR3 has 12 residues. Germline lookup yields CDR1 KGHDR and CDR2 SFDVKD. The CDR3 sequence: CATSDQNYGYTF. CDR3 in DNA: TGTGCCACCAGTGATCAGAACTATGGCTACACCTTC.

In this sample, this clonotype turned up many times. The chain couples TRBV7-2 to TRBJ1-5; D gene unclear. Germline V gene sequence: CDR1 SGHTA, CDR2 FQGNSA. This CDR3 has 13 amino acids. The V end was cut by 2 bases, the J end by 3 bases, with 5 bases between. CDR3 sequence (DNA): TGTGCCAGCAGCTTAACAGTCAATCAGCCCCAGCATTTT. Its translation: CASSLTVNQPQHF.

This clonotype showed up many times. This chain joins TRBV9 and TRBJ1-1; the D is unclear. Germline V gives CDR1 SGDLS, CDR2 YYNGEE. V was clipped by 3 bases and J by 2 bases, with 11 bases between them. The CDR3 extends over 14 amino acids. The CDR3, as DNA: TGTGCCAGCAGCGAGGGTGCAGCTAACACTGAAGCTTTCTTT. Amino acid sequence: CASSEGAANTEAFF.

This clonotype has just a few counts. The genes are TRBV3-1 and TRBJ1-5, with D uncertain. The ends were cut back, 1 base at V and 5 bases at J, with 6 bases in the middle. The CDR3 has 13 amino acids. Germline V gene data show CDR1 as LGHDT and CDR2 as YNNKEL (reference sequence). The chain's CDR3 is CASSQGVDQPQHF. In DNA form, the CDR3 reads TGTGCCAGCAGCCAAGGGGTTGATCAGCCCCAGCATTTT.

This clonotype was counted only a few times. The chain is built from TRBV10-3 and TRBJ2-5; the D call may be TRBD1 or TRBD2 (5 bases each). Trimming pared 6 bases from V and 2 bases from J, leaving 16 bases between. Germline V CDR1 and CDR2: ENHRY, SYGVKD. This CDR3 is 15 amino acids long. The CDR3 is CAIRSVGALQETQYF. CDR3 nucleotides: TGTGCCATCAGGTCGGTCGGGGCCCTTCAAGAGACCCAGTACTTC.

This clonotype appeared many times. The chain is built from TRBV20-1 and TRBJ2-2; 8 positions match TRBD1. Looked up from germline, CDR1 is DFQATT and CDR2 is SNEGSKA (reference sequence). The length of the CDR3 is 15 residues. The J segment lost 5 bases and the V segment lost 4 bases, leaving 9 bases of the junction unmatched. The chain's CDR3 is CSATRGQESTGELFF. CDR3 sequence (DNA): TGCAGTGCTACCCGGGGACAGGAGTCGACCGGGGAGCTGTTTTTT.

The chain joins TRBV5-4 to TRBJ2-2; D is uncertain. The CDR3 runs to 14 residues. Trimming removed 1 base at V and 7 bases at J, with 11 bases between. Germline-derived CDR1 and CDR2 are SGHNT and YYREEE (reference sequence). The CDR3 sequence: CASSLKGGDGELFF. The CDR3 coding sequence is TGTGCCAGCAGCTTGAAGGGCGGTGACGGGGAGCTGTTTTTT.

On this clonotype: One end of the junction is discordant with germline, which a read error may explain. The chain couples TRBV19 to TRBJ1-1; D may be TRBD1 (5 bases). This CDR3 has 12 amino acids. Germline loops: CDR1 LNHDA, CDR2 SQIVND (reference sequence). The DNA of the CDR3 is TGTGCCAGTAGCATAGAGGGGCGAGATGCTTTCTTT. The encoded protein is CASSIEGRDAFF.

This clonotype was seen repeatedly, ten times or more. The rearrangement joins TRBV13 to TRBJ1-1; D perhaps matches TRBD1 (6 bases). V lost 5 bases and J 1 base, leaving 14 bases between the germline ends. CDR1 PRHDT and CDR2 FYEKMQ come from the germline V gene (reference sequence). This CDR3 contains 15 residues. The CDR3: CASSLRDNRNTEAFF. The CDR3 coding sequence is TGTGCCAGCAGCCTCCGGGACAACCGGAACACTGAAGCTTTCTTT.

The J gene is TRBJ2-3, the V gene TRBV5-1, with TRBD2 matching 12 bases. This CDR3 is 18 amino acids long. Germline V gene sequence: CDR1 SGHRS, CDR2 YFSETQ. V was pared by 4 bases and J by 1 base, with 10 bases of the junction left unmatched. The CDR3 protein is CASSVTSGGQIRTDTQYF. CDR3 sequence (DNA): TGCGCCAGCAGCGTGACTAGCGGGGGTCAGATTCGCACAGATACGCAGTATTTT.

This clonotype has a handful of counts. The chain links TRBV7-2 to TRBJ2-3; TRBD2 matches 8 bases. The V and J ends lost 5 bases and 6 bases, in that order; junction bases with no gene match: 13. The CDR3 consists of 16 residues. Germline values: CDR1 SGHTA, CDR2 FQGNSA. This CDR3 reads CASSPNSGAGWDTQYF. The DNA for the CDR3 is TGTGCCAGCAGCCCTAATAGCGGGGCAGGTTGGGATACGCAGTATTTT.

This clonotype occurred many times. CDR3 in amino acids: CASSLARSADTQYF. CDR3 sequence (DNA): TGCGCCAGCAGCTTGGCCAGGAGCGCAGATACGCAGTATTTT. The chain uses TRBV5-1 and TRBJ2-3; D uncertain. The V end was cut by 0 bases, the J end by 4 bases, with 9 bases between. This CDR3 comprises 14 residues. The germline CDR1 and CDR2 sequences are SGHRS and YFSETQ.